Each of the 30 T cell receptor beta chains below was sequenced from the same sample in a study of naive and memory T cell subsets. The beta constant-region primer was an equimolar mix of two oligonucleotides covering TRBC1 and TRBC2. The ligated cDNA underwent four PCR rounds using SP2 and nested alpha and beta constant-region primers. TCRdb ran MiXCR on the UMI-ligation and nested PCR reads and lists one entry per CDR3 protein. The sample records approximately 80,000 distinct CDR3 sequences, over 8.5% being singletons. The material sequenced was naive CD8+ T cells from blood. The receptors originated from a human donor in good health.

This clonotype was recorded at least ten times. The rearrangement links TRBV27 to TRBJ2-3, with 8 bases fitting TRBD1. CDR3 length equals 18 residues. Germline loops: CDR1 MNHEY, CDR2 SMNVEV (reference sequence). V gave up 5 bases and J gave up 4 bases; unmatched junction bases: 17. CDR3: CASSRVKIDRGVPDTQYF. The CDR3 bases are TGTGCCAGCAGTAGGGTTAAAATTGACAGGGGCGTACCAGATACGCAGTATTTT.

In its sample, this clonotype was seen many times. CDR3 in DNA: TGCAGTGCTGGGGGACGCTTGAACACTGAAGCTTTCTTT. It encodes CSAGGRLNTEAFF. V gene TRBV20-1 combines with J gene TRBJ1-1, with a possible D match to TRBD1 (5 bases). The CDR3 loop spans 13 amino acids. V lost 5 bases, J lost 0 bases, and 10 bases lay in between. From germline, CDR1 is DFQATT and CDR2 SNEGSKA (reference sequence).

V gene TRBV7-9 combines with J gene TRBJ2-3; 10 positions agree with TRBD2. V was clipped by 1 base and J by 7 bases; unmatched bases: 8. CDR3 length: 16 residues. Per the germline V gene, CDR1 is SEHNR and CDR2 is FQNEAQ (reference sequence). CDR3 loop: CASSLEREGLWNTQYF. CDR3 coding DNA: TGTGCCAGCAGCTTAGAGCGGGAGGGCCTATGGAATACGCAGTATTTT.

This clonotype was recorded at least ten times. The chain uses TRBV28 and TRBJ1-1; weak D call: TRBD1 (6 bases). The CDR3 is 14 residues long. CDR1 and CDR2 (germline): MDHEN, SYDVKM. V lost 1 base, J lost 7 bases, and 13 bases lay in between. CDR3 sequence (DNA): TGTGCCAGCAGTTTATTTGGCAGGGGTGGTGAAGCTTTCTTT. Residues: CASSLFGRGGEAFF.

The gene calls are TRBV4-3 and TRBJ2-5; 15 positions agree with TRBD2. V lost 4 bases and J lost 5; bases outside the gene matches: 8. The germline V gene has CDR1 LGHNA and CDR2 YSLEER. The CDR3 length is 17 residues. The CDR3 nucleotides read TGCGCCAGCAGCCCGAGGACTAGCGGGAGGGCCTATGAGACCCAGTACTTC. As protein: CASSPRTSGRAYETQYF.

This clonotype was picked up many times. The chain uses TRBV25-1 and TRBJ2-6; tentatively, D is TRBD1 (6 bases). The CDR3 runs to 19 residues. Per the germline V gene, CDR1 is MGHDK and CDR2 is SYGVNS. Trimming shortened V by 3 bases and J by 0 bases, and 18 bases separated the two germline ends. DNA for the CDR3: TGTGCCAGCAGTGATCTAGTAGGCAGGGGAAGCTCTGGGGCCAACGTCCTGACTTTC. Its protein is CASSDLVGRGSSGANVLTF.

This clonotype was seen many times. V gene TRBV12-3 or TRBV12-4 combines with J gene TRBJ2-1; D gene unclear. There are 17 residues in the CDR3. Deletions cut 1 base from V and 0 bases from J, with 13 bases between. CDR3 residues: CASSLVRYSSSYNEQFF. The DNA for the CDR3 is TGTGCCAGCAGTTTAGTGCGCTACTCTAGCTCCTACAATGAGCAGTTCTTC.

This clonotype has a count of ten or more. CDR3 sequence: CASSYPGTGGTEAFF. The CDR3 nucleotides are TGTGCCAGCAGCTACCCCGGGACAGGGGGCACTGAAGCTTTCTTT. The V call is TRBV5-5, the J call TRBJ1-1; 11 positions agree with TRBD1. Germline V gene lookup returns CDR1 SGHKS and CDR2 YYEKEE (reference sequence). CDR3 length: 15 residues. Losses at the gene ends were 3 bases for V and 4 bases for J; bases not matched to a gene: 5.

In DNA, the CDR3 is TGTGCCAGCTCACAAAGACGGAACACTGAAGCTTTCTTT. Protein: CASSQRRNTEAFF. J is TRBJ1-1 and V is TRBV18, with D hard to call. V was trimmed by 4 bases and J by 1 base, leaving 7 bases between them. CDR1 KGHSH and CDR2 LQKENI come from the germline V gene. CDR3 length: 13 residues.

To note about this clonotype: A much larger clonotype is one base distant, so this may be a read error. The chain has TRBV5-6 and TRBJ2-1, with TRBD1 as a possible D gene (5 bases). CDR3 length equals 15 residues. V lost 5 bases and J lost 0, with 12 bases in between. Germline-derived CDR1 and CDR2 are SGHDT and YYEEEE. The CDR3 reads CASSLDSTSYNEQFF. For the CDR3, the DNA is TGTGCCAGCAGTCTCGACAGCACCTCCTACAATGAGCAGTTCTTC.

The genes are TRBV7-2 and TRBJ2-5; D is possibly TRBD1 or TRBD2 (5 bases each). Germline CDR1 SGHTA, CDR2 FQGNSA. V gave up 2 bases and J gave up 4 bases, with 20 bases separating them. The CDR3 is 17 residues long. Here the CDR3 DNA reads TGTGCCAGCAGCTTAAACTGGATTGGGGACGGCGGAGAGACCCAGTACTTC. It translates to CASSLNWIGDGGETQYF. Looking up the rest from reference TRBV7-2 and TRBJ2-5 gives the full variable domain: GAGVSQSPSNKVTEKGKDVELRCDPISGHTALYWYRQSLGQGLEFLIYFQGNSAPDKSGLPSDRFSAERTGGSVSTLTIQRTQQEDSAVYLCASSLNWIGDGGETQYFGPGTRLLVL.

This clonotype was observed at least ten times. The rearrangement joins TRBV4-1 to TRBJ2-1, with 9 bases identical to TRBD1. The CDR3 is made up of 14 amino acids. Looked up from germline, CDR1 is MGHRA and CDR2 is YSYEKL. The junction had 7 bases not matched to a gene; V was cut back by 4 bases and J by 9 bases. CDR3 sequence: CASSLRTGDGEQFF. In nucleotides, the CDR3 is TGCGCCAGCAGCCTCCGGACAGGGGATGGTGAGCAGTTCTTC.

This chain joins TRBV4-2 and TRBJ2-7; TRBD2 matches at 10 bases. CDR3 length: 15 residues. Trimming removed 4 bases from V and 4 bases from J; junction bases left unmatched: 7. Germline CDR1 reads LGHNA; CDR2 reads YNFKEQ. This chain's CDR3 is CASSRGLAESYEQYF. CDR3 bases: TGTGCCAGCAGCCGAGGACTAGCGGAAAGTTACGAGCAGTACTTC.

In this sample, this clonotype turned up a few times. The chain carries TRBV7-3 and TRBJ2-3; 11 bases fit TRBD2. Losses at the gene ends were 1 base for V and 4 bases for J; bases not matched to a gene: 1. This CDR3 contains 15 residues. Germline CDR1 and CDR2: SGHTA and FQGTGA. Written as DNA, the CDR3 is TGTGCCAGCAGCTTAAGTAGCGGGAGGGCAGATACGCAGTATTTT. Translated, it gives CASSLSSGRADTQYF.

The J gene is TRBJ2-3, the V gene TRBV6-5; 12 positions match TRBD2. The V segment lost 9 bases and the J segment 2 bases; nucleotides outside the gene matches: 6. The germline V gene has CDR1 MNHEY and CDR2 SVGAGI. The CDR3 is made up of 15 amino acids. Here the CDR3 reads CASRTSGNPTDTQYF. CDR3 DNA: TGTGCCAGTAGGACTAGCGGGAACCCCACAGATACGCAGTATTTT.

The CDR3 coding sequence is TGTGCCAGCAGTCGGACAGGGACAGATACGCAGTATTTT. Its protein is CASSRTGTDTQYF. The chain uses TRBV6-6 and TRBJ2-3; 8 bases are shared with TRBD1. This CDR3 is 13 amino acids long. Germline V lookup: CDR1 MNHNY, CDR2 SVGAGI (reference sequence). V shed 5 bases, J shed 3 bases, and the junction held 1 base outside the gene matches.

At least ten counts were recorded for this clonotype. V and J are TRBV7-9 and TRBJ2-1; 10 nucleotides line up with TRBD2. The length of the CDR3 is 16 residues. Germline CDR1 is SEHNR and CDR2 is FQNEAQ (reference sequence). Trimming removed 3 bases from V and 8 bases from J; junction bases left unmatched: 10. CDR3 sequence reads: CASSFGGASGSDEQFF. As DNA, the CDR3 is TGTGCCAGCAGCTTTGGTGGGGCTAGCGGGAGCGATGAGCAGTTCTTC.

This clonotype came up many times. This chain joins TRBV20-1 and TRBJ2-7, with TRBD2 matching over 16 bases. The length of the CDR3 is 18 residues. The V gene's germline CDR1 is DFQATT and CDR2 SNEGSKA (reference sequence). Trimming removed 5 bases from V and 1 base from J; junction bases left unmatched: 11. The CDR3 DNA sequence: TGCAGTGCTCCGCCTCGGGGACTAGCGGGAGGGAGGTCCTACGAGCAGTACTTC. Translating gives CSAPPRGLAGGRSYEQYF.

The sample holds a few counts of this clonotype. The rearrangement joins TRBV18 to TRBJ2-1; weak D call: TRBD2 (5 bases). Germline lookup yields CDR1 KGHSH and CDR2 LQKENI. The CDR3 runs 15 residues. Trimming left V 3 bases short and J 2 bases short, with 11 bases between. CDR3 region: CASSPGAAAYNEQFF. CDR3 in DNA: TGTGCCAGCTCACCGGGAGCAGCGGCCTACAATGAGCAGTTCTTC.

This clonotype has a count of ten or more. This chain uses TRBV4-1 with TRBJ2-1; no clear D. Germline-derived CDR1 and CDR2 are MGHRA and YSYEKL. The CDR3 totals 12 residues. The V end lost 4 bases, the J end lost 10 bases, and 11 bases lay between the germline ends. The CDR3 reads CASSPDSREQFF. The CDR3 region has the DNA TGCGCCAGCAGCCCTGATAGCCGGGAGCAGTTCTTC.

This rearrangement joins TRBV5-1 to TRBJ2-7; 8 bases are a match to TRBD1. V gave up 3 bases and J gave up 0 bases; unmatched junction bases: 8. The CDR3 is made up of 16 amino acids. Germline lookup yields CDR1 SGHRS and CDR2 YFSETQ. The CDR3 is CASSSSTGDASYEQYF. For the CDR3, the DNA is TGCGCCAGCAGCTCCTCGACAGGGGACGCCTCCTACGAGCAGTACTTC.

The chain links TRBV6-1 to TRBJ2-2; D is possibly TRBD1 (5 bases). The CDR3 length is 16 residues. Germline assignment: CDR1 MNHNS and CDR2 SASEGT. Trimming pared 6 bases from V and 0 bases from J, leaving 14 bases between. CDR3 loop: CASSRQRYTNTGELFF. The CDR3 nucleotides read TGTGCCAGCAGCCGACAGAGGTACACGAACACCGGGGAGCTGTTTTTT.

The CDR3: CATSPGGAYEQYF. The CDR3 region has the DNA TGTGCCACCTCCCCCGGGGGCGCGTACGAGCAGTACTTC. The chain employs TRBV19 and TRBJ2-7; perhaps D is TRBD1 or TRBD2 (6 bases each). Germline V gene lookup returns CDR1 LNHDA and CDR2 SQIVND (reference sequence). This CDR3 contains 13 residues. The V end was cut by 10 bases, the J end by 4 bases, with 17 bases between.

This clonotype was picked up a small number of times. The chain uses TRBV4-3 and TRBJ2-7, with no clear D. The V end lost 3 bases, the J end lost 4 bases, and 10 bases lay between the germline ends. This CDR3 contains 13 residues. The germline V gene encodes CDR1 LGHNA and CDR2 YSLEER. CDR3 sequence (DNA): TGCGCCAGCAGCCAGGTCCCGTCGTACGAGCAGTACTTC. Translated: CASSQVPSYEQYF.

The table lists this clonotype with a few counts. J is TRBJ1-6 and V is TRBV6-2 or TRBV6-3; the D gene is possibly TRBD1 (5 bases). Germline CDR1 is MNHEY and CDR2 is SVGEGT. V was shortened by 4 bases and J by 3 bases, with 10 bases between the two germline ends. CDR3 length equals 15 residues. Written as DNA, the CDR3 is TGTGCCAGCAGTTTCGACAGCTACTATAATTCACCCCTCCACTTT. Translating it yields CASSFDSYYNSPLHF.

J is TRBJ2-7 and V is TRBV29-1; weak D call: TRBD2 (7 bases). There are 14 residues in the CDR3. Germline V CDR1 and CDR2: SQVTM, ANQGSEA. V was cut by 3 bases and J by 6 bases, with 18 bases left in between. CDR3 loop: CSVESGGVSPEQYF. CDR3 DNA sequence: TGCAGCGTTGAGTCGGGGGGCGTCTCCCCCGAGCAGTACTTC.

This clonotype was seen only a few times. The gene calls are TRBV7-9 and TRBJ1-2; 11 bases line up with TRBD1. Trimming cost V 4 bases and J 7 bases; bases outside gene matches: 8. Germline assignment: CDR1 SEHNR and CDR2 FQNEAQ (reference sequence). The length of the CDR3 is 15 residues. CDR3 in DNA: TGTGCCAGCAGCTCCTGGACAGGGGGCGGATTTGGCTACACCTTC. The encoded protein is CASSSWTGGGFGYTF.

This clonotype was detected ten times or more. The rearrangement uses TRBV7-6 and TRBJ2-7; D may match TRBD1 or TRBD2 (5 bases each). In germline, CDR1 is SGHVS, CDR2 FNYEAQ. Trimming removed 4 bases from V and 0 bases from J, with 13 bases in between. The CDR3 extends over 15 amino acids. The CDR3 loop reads CASSSSAGSSYEQYF. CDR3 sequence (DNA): TGTGCCAGCAGCTCTTCGGCAGGGAGCTCCTACGAGCAGTACTTC. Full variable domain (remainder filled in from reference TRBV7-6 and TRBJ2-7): GAGVSQSPRYKVTKRGQDVALRCDPISGHVSLYWYRQALGQGPEFLTYFNYEAQQDKSGLPNDRFSAERPEGSISTLTIQRTEQRDSAMYRCASSSSAGSSYEQYFGPGTRLTVT.

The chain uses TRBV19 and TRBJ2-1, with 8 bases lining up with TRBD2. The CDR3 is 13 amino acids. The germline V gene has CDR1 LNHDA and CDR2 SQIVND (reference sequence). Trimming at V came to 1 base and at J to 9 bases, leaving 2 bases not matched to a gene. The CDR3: CASSIAAGAEQFF. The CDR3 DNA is TGTGCCAGTAGTATAGCAGCGGGAGCTGAGCAGTTCTTC.

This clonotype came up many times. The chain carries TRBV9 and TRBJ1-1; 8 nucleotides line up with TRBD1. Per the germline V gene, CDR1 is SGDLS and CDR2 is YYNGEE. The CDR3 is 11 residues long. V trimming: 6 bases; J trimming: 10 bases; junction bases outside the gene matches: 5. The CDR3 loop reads CASNQQGGAFF. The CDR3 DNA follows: TGTGCCAGCAACCAACAGGGGGGAGCTTTCTTT.